These T cell receptor beta chains were read from a single sample in a study of T cells after yellow fever vaccination. MiXCR, run by TCRdb on the 5' RACE reads, gives a single entry per CDR3 protein. Among hundreds of thousands of distinct CDR3 sequences listed, roughly 12% were seen once. This material consisted of PBMCs, taken on the day of the yellow fever booster vaccination. The receptors were sampled from a man aged 25-45 years who received the YFV17D yellow fever vaccine. The CDR3 runs from the conserved cysteine through the conserved F or W. A D gene is named only where the DNA matches it firmly. Clone size is shown for a subset of rows, as once, few, many or a class of expanded clone.

abundance	v_gene	j_gene	d_gene	CDR3nt	CDR3aa
.	TRBV7-2	TRBJ2-7	TRBD2	TGTGCCAGCAGCAATAGGGAGGGTTACGAGCAGTACTTC	CASSNREGYEQYF
.	TRBV24-1	TRBJ2-3	TRBD1	TGTGCCACCAGTGACGCACCCGGGACAGGGGGCACAGATACGCAGTATTTT	CATSDAPGTGGTDTQYF
few	TRBV5-1	TRBJ2-7	.	TGCGCCAGCAAGGGCGAATCCTACGAGCAGTACTTC	CASKGESYEQYF
few	TRBV20-1	TRBJ1-2	TRBD1	TGCAGTGCTAGAGATTGGGGGCAGGGGGAATATGGCTACACCTTC	CSARDWGQGEYGYTF
.	TRBV6-4	TRBJ2-1	TRBD2	TGTGCCAGCAGTCCCGGGACAGGGACTAGCGGGAGTTTTGATGAGCAGTTCTTC	CASSPGTGTSGSFDEQFF
few	TRBV9	TRBJ2-3	.	TGTGCCAGCAGCACCCGCGGAGACATGGGGGGCACAGATACGCAGTATTTT	CASSTRGDMGGTDTQYF
.	TRBV12-3/TRBV12-4	TRBJ2-7	TRBD1	TGTGCCAGCAGCTCGACAGGGAAGCAGTACTTC	CASSSTGKQYF
few	TRBV30	TRBJ2-7	.	TGTGCCTGGAGAGACAGAGGCGAGCAGTACTTC	CAWRDRGEQYF
.	TRBV6-5	TRBJ2-3	.	TGTGCCAGCAGTTACGAGGGTATGGTAGCAGATACGCAGTATTTT	CASSYEGMVADTQYF
.	TRBV5-1	TRBJ1-2	.	TGCGCCAGCAGCCCCATAAGCCCTGGGACGTTTAATGGCTACACCTTC	CASSPISPGTFNGYTF
.	TRBV14	TRBJ2-1	TRBD2	TGTGCCAGCAGCCAAATAAGGCCAGGGACTAGCGGGACTGTTGAGCAGTTCTTC	CASSQIRPGTSGTVEQFF
.	TRBV20-1	TRBJ2-5	.	TGCAGTGCTAGAAAAACAGGGCTCCAAGAGACCCAGTACTTC	CSARKTGLQETQYF
many	TRBV7-2	TRBJ2-7	TRBD2	TGTGCCAGCAGCCCCGGACTAGCGGGTGGCGAGCAGTACTTC	CASSPGLAGGEQYF
few	TRBV6-2/TRBV6-3	TRBJ2-1	.	TGTGCCAGCTCCAGACAGGCGTCCTACAATGAGCAGTTCTTC	CASSRQASYNEQFF
.	TRBV2	TRBJ1-1	.	TGTGCCAGCAGTGAGAGGGGGAGTCCTGAAGCTTTCTTT	CASSERGSPEAFF
few	TRBV10-3	TRBJ2-3	.	TGTGCCATCAGTGACGAGGATCGAGATACGCAGTATTTT	CAISDEDRDTQYF
many	TRBV6-5	TRBJ2-7	TRBD2	TGTGCCAGCAGTTACTCGAGTGGGAGGGCCAACGAGCAGTACTTC	CASSYSSGRANEQYF
few	TRBV7-2	TRBJ2-1	.	TGTGCCAGCAGCCCAAGGAGGAGCGGAACCTACAATGAGCAGTTCTTC	CASSPRRSGTYNEQFF
.	TRBV5-1	TRBJ2-5	TRBD2	TGCGCCAGCGCATCGACTAGCGGGATGGGGACCCAGTACTTC	CASASTSGMGTQYF
few	TRBV12-3/TRBV12-4	TRBJ2-2	TRBD2	TGTGCCAGCAGCAAATTACTAGCGGGAGGGGCCGGGGAGCTGTTTTTT	CASSKLLAGGAGELFF
.	TRBV7-2	TRBJ2-7	TRBD2	TGTGCCAGCAGCCGGGGACTAGCGGACCTCTACGAGCAGTACTTC	CASSRGLADLYEQYF
few	TRBV5-1	TRBJ2-5	.	TGCGCCAGCAGCTTGGACCCCGGGACAACTCAAGAGACCCAGTACTTC	CASSLDPGTTQETQYF
many	TRBV3-1	TRBJ2-7	TRBD2	TGTGCCAGCAGCGTTCTTAGCGGGAACGCCGAGCAGTACTTC	CASSVLSGNAEQYF
.	TRBV7-2	TRBJ1-2	.	TGTGCCAGCAGCCCAGGACAGAGGGGCTACACCTTC	CASSPGQRGYTF
.	TRBV7-9	TRBJ2-5	.	TGTGCCAGCAGCTCCCAGAACCGGGCAGAGACCCAGTACTTC	CASSSQNRAETQYF
.	TRBV20-1	TRBJ2-6	.	TGCAGTGCTAGAATAGTCGCCTCTGGGGCCAACGTCCTGACTTTC	CSARIVASGANVLTF
few	TRBV14	TRBJ2-5	.	TGTGCCAGCAGCCAAGACGGGCGGCCAGGCCGGGCCCAGTACTTC	CASSQDGRPGRAQYF
few	TRBV5-5	TRBJ2-3	.	TGTGCCAGCAGCACAAGAAGCAGTGAGGCAGATACGCAGTATTTT	CASSTRSSEADTQYF
few	TRBV20-1	TRBJ2-3	.	TGCAGTGCTAGCCGGGACACTTCCACAGATACGCAGTATTTT	CSASRDTSTDTQYF
once	TRBV20-1	TRBJ2-1	.	TGCAGTGCGCCGCGCCCCACAGGCGACAATGAGCAGTTCTTC	CSAPRPTGDNEQFF
many	TRBV5-1	TRBJ2-1	.	TGCGCCAGCAGCTTGGAGTCGTACAATGAGCAGTTCTTC	CASSLESYNEQFF
.	TRBV28	TRBJ2-6	.	TGTGCCAGCAGCCAGCCCCCGTCCGGGGCCAACGTCCTGACTTTC	CASSQPPSGANVLTF
few	TRBV27	TRBJ1-1	.	TGTGCCAGCAGTAGATCGGGTCAGGCTGAAGCTTTCTTT	CASSRSGQAEAFF
many	TRBV15	TRBJ2-7	.	TGTGCCACCAGCAGAGGATTCAGTGACGAGCAGTACTTC	CATSRGFSDEQYF
few	TRBV7-9	TRBJ2-1	TRBD2	TGTGCCAGCAGCATTAGCGGGCTCCCCGAGCAGTTCTTC	CASSISGLPEQFF
.	TRBV20-1	TRBJ1-2	TRBD1	TGCAGTGCTATACAGGGGGGCTATGGCTACACCTTC	CSAIQGGYGYTF
.	TRBV6-1	TRBJ2-1	.	TGTGCCAGCAAGCAGAGGGGCTACAATGAGCAGTTCTTC	CASKQRGYNEQFF
many	TRBV7-9	TRBJ2-1	TRBD1	TGTGCCAGCAAACCGGGACAGGGGCTTTACAATGAGCAGTTCTTC	CASKPGQGLYNEQFF
few	TRBV18	TRBJ2-5	TRBD1	TGTGCCAGCTCACCAGGGACAGGCAACCAAGAGACCCAGTACTTC	CASSPGTGNQETQYF
few	TRBV21-1	TRBJ2-3	.	TGTGCCAGCAGCGGCGCAACAGGGGATTACGCAGATACGCAGTATTTT	CASSGATGDYADTQYF
few	TRBV5-4	TRBJ2-5	.	TGTGCCAGCAGCTTGATAACCGCAGAGACCCAGTACTTC	CASSLITAETQYF
few	TRBV29-1	TRBJ1-3	.	TGCAGCGGAACAAGCCGTGGAAACACCATATATTTT	CSGTSRGNTIYF
few	TRBV3-1	TRBJ2-4	TRBD2	TGTGCCAGCAGCCCGAGGGCGGACCGAGCGGGAGTATCAAACATTCAGTACTTC	CASSPRADRAGVSNIQYF
few	TRBV5-1	TRBJ2-2	TRBD2	TGCGCCAGCAGCGCCCCTTATGCGGGAGGCCCTCCCCGGGAGCTGTTTTTT	CASSAPYAGGPPRELFF
few	TRBV18	TRBJ2-1	TRBD2	TGTGCCAGCTCAGGTTCTAGCGGGTACAATGAGCAGTTCTTC	CASSGSSGYNEQFF